This TCR beta chain was sequenced during a study of regulatory T cells in long-lasting Graves disease. Study results and limitations: Since the sample size was small, accuracy may have been reduced. Less diverse TCR repertoires were seen in persistent Graves' patients than in newly diagnosed ones.

Relying on iRepertoire HTBI primers and Arm-PCR of CDR3 regions, the team built TCR beta libraries. One entry per CDR3 protein results from TCRdb running MiXCR on the multiplex PCR reads. The sample lists around 300,000 distinct CDR3 sequences, 20% to 25% occurring once. Time point: persistent/refractory GD, antithyroid drugs over 5 years with positive TRAb. PBMC RNA served as the TCR library source. Graves' disease diagnosis used American Thyroid Association guidelines. This CDR3 spans 15 amino acids. Per the germline V gene, CDR1 is SGHNT and CDR2 is YENEEA. Germline trimming cut 5 bases from V and 2 bases from J; bases unmatched to any gene: 3. This clonotype has at least ten counts. Its antigen remains unknown.

Sequenced material: peripheral blood mononuclear cells (PBMCs), taken when the disease was refractory, from a patient treated with antithyroid drugs. V is TRBV11-3 and J is TRBJ1-3; 10 bases align to TRBD1. This clonotype was sampled from a female donor with Graves disease. The CDR3 DNA sequence: TGTGCCAGCAGCCAAGGGACAGGGGCTGGAAACACCATATATTTT. It encodes CASSQGTGAGNTIYF.